These 5 T cell receptor beta chains were all obtained from the same sample, sequenced in a study of CD8 T cells in ankylosing spondylitis. From the 5' RACE reads, TCRdb called clonotypes with MiXCR, one entry per CDR3 protein. The sample consists of 150,000 to 200,000 distinct CDR3 sequences, under 15% of them appearing once. The specimen was blood, either unsorted or a sorted T cell fraction (not recorded which). These receptors all stem from a female donor with ankylosing spondylitis or in good health (not recorded which).

The V gene is TRBV24-1, the J gene TRBJ1-2, with D unclear. Trimming took 7 bases from V and 4 from J, leaving 21 bases between them. The CDR3 runs to 16 residues. In germline, CDR1 is KGHDR, CDR2 SFDVKD. The CDR3 spells CATSPTPGESFYGYTF. The CDR3 DNA sequence: TGTGCCACCAGCCCAACCCCAGGAGAATCCTTCTATGGCTACACCTTC.

This clonotype was detected many times. The chain employs TRBV24-1 and TRBJ1-5, with TRBD1 matching 9 bases. V lost 4 bases and J lost 0; bases outside the gene matches: 0. The CDR3 contains 15 residues. Germline lookup yields CDR1 KGHDR and CDR2 SFDVKD. CDR3: CATSETGGSNQPQHF. As DNA, the CDR3 is TGTGCCACCAGTGAGACAGGGGGTAGCAATCAGCCCCAGCATTTT.

V and J are TRBV5-1 and TRBJ1-2; 7 bases line up with TRBD1. CDR3 size: 15 residues. Germline CDR1 and CDR2: SGHRS and YFSETQ. V lost 4 bases, J lost 7 bases, and 13 bases stayed unmatched. The CDR3: CASSPQRVGGSGYTF. CDR3 in DNA: TGCGCCAGCAGCCCCCAACGGGTAGGGGGCTCTGGCTACACCTTC.

This clonotype was picked up many times. The chain has TRBV5-5 and TRBJ2-1; D not resolved. Germline V CDR1 and CDR2: SGHKS, YYEKEE (reference sequence). The CDR3 runs to 14 residues. V lost 4 bases and J lost 7, with 15 bases in between. CDR3 in DNA: TGTGCCAGCAGCCTGATTAACATTCAGAATGAGCAGTTCTTC. Residues: CASSLINIQNEQFF.

The chain combines TRBV20-1 with TRBJ1-2, with 7 bases aligning to TRBD1. CDR1 and CDR2 (germline): DFQATT, SNEGSKA (reference sequence). The CDR3 extends over 15 amino acids. J was trimmed by 4 bases and V by 5 bases; bases with no gene match: 13. The DNA for the CDR3 is TGCAGTGCTCCCGGACAGGCTGGGTTTCTCTATGGCTACACCTTC. This encodes CSAPGQAGFLYGYTF.